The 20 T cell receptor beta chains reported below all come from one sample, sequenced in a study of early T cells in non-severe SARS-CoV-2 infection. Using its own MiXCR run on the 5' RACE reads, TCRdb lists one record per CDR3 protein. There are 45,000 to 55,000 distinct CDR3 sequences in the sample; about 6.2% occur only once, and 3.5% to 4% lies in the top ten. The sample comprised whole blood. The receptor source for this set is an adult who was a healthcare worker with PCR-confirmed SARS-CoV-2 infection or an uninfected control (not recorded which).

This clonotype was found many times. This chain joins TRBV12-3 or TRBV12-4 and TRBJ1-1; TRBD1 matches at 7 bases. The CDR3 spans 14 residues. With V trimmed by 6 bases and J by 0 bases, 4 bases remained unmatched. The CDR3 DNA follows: TGTGCCAGCAGGGCGACAGGGATGAACACTGAAGCTTTCTTT. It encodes CASRATGMNTEAFF.

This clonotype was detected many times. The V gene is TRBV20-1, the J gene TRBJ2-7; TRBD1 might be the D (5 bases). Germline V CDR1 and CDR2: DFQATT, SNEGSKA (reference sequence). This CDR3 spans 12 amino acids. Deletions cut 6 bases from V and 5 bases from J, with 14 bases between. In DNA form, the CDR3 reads TGCAGTGCATCGATCGGACAAAACGAGCAGTACTTC. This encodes CSASIGQNEQYF.

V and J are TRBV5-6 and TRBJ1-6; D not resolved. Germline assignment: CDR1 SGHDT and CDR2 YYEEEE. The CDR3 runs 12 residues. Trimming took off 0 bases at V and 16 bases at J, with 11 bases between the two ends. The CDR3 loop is CASSLDQSWLHF. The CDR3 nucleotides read TGTGCCAGCAGCTTGGATCAGAGCTGGCTCCACTTT. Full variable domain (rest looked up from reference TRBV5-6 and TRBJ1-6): DAGVTQSPTHLIKTRGQQVTLRCSPKSGHDTVSWYQQALGQGPQFIFQYYEEEERQRGNFPDRFSGHQFPNYSSELNVNALLLGDSALYLCASSLDQSWLHFGNGTRLTVT.

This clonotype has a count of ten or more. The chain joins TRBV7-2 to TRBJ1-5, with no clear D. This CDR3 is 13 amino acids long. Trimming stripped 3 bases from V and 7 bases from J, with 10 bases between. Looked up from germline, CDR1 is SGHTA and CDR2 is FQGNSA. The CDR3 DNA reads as TGTGCCAGCAGCTTGACCTCCCAACAGCCCCAGCATTTT. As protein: CASSLTSQQPQHF.

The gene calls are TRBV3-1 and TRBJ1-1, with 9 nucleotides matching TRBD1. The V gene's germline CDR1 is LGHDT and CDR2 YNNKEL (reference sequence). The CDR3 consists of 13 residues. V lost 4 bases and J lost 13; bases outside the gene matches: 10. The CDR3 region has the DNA TGTGCCAGCAGCCCGCCCGGGACAGGGCGCGGTTTCTTT. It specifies CASSPPGTGRGFF.

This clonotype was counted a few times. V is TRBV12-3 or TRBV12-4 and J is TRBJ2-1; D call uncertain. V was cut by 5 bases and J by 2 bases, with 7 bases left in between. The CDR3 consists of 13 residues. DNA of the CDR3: TGTGCCAGCAGTCCCGGGCCCTACAATGAGCAGTTCTTC. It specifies CASSPGPYNEQFF.

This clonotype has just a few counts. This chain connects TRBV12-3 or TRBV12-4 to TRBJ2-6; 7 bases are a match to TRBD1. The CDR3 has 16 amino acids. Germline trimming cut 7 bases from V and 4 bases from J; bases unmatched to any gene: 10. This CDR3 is CASTPRQGRGANVLTF. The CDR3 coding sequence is TGTGCCAGCACCCCCCGACAGGGAAGAGGGGCCAACGTCCTGACTTTC.

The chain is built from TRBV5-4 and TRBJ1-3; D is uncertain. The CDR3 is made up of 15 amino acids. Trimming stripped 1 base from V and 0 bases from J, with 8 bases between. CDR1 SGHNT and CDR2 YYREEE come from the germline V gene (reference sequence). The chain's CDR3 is CASSLSQSSGNTIYF. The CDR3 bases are TGTGCCAGCAGCTTGAGCCAAAGCTCTGGAAACACCATATATTTT.

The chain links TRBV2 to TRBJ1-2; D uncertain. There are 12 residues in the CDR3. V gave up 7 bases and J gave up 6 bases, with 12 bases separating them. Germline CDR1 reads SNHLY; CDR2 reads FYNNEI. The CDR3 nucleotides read TGTGCCAGCACTCTCAGGAGGAATGGCTACACCTTC. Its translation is CASTLRRNGYTF.

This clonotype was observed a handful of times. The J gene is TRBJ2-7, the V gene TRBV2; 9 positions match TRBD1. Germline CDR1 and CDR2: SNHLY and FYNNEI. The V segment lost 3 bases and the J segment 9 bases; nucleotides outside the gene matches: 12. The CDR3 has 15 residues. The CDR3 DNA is TGTGCCAGCAGTGACGCGGGACAGGGCAGTGCCGGGCAGTACTTC. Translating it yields CASSDAGQGSAGQYF.

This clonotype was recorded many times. Here the CDR3 reads CATSEGSDTQYF. Written as DNA, the CDR3 is TGTGCCACCAGTGAGGGGTCCGATACGCAGTATTTT. The chain links TRBV24-1 to TRBJ2-3; D unclear. The CDR3 runs to 12 residues. Germline V gene lookup returns CDR1 KGHDR and CDR2 SFDVKD. The V end lost 4 bases, the J end lost 6 bases, and 7 bases lay between the germline ends.

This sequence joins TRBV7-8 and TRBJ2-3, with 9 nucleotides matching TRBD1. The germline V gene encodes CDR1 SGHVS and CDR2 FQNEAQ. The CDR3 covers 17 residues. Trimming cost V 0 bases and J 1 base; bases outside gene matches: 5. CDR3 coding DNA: TGTGCCAGCAGCTTAGCCTCCGGGACAGGGCGCACAGATACGCAGTATTTT. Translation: CASSLASGTGRTDTQYF.

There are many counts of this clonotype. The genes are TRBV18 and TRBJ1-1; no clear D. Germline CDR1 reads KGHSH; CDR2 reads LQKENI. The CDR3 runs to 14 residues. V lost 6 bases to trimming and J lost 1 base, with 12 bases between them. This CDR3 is CASSARQENTEAFF. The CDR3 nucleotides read TGTGCCAGCTCCGCACGGCAGGAGAACACTGAAGCTTTCTTT.

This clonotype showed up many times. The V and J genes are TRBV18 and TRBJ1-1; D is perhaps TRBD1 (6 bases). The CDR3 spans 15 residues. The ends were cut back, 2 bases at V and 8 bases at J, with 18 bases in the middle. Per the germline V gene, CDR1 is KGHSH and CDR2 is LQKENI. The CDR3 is CASSPGGQGLEEAFF. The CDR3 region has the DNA TGTGCCAGCTCACCAGGGGGGCAGGGCCTTGAAGAAGCTTTCTTT.

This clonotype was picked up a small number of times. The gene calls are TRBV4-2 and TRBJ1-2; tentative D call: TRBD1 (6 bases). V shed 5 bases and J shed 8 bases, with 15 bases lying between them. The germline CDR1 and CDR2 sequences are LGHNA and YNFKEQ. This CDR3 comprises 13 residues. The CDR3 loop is CASSTGTSLGYTF. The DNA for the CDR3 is TGTGCCAGCAGCACAGGGACGTCGCTGGGCTACACCTTC.

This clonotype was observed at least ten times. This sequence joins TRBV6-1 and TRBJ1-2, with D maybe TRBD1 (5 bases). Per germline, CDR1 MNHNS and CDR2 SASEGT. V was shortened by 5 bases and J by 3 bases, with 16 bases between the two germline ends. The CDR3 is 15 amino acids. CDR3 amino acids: CASSPQAGNDYGYTF. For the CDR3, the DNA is TGTGCCAGCAGTCCCCAGGCAGGGAACGACTATGGCTACACCTTC.

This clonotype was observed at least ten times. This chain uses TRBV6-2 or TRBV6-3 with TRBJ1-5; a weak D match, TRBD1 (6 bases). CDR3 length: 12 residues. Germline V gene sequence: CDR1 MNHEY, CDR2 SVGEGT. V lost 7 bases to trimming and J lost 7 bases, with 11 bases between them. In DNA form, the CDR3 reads TGTGCCAGCAACAGGGTTGGACAGCCCCAGCATTTT. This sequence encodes CASNRVGQPQHF.

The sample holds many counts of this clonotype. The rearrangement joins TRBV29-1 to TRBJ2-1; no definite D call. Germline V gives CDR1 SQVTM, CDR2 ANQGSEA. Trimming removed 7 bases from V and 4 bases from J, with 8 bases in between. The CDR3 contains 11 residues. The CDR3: CSDRGYNEQFF. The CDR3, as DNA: TGCAGCGACCGAGGATACAATGAGCAGTTCTTC.

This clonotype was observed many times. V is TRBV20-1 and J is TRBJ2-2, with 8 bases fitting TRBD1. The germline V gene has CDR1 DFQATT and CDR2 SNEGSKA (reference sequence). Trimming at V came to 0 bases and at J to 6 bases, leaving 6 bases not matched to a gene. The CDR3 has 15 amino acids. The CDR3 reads CSARDRTGRAGELFF. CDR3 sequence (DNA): TGCAGTGCTAGAGATCGGACAGGGCGGGCCGGGGAGCTGTTTTTT.

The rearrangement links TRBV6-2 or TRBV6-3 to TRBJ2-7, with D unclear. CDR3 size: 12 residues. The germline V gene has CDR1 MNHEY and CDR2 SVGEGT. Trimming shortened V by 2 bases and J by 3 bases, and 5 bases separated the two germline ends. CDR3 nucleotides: TGTGCCAGCAGTTACAGGGTCTACGAGCAGTACTTC. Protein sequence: CASSYRVYEQYF.